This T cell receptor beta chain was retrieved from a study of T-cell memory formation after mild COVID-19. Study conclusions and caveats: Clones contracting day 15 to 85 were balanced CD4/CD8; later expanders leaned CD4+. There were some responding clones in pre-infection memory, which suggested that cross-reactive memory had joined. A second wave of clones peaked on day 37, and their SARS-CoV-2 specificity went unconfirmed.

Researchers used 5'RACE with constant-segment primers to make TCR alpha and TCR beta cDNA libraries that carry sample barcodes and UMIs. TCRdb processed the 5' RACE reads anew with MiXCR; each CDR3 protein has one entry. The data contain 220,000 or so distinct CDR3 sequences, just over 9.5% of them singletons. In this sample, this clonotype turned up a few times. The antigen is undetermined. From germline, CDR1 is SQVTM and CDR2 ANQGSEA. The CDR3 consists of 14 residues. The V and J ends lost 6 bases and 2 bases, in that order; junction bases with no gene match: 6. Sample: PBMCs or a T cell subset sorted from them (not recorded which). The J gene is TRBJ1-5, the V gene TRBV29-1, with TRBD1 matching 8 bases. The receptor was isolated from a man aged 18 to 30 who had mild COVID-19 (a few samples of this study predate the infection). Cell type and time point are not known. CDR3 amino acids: CSVATGVGNQPQHF. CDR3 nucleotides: TGCAGCGTGGCGACAGGGGTGGGCAATCAGCCCCAGCATTTT. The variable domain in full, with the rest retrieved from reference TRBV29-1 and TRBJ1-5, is SAVISQKPSRDICQRGTSLTIQCQVDSQVTMMFWYRQQPGQSLTLIATANQGSEATYESGFVIDKFPISRPNLTFSTLTVSNMSPEDSSIYLCSVATGVGNQPQHFGDGTRLSIL.